The 18 T cell receptor beta chains presented below share a single source sample, sequenced in a study of OX40 agonist ivuxolimab in advanced cancers. This table comes from immunoSEQ multiplex PCR, and its TCRdb copy is limited to in-frame clones, with some not included. The repertoire holds 66,000 or so clones, approximately 90% seen once, with 20% to 30% in the top ten. Sequences were derived from CD4+ or CD8+ T cells sorted from blood, sampled in a trial of the OX40 agonist ivuxolimab. The receptors derive from an adult with an advanced solid tumor such as melanoma, head and neck, liver or kidney cancer.

This clone has only one observation. The gene calls are TRBV9 and TRBJ2-3, with TRBD1 matching 8 bases. V shed 5 bases, J shed 5 bases, and the junction held 4 bases outside the gene matches. Germline V gene lookup returns CDR1 SGDLS and CDR2 YYNGEE. The CDR3 has 13 residues. The CDR3 bases are TGTGCCAGCAGTACAGGGGGGTTAGATACGCAGTATTTT. It codes for CASSTGGLDTQYF.

The rearrangement joins TRBV4-2 to TRBJ2-1; TRBD1 might be the D (6 bases). V was shortened by 4 bases and J by 7 bases, with 14 bases between the two germline ends. The CDR3 sequence is 14 residues long. Germline-derived CDR1 and CDR2 are LGHNA and YNFKEQ. The CDR3, as DNA: TGTGCCAGCAGCCCCTCTTTGGGGGCAAATGAGCAGTTCTTC. It is translated as CASSPSLGANEQFF.

The CDR3 DNA reads TGTGCCAGCAGTGTTATAGCGGGGGGCCCTATTAACCCCGGGGAGCTGTTTTTT. Translation gives CASSVIAGGPINPGELFF. The V call is TRBV6-1, the J call TRBJ2-2, with 10 bases identical to TRBD2. J was trimmed by 6 bases and V by 4 bases; bases with no gene match: 14. Looked up from germline, CDR1 is MNHNS and CDR2 is SASEGT. The length of the CDR3 is 18 residues.

CDR3 coding DNA: TGTGCCAGCAGTTACTCGCCAGGGCGCCACTATGGCTACACCTTC. It codes for CASSYSPGRHYGYTF. The rearrangement links TRBV6-5 to TRBJ1-2, with D possibly TRBD1 on 5 matching bases. Germline assignment: CDR1 MNHEY and CDR2 SVGAGI. The germline V and J ends were trimmed by 0 bases and 3 bases, with 11 bases remaining between them. The length of the CDR3 is 15 residues.

This clone was recorded once. The chain links TRBV18 to TRBJ2-7; D unclear. V was pared by 5 bases and J by 0 bases, with 5 bases between. In germline, CDR1 is KGHSH, CDR2 LQKENI. The CDR3 covers 12 residues. In DNA, the CDR3 is TGTGCCAGCTCAACCGACTCCTACGAGCAGTACTTC. As protein: CASSTDSYEQYF.

The V call is TRBV15, the J call TRBJ2-1, with 10 nucleotides matching TRBD1. The CDR3 extends over 16 amino acids. Trimming cost V 1 base and J 7 bases; bases outside gene matches: 7. The V gene's germline CDR1 is LNHNV and CDR2 YYDKDF (reference sequence). In nucleotides, the CDR3 is TGTGCCACCAGCAGAGCACCGGGACAGGGGTTGAATGAGCAGTTCTTC. Translating gives CATSRAPGQGLNEQFF.

This chain connects TRBV28 to TRBJ1-5; no reliable D call. Germline CDR1 MDHEN, CDR2 SYDVKM. Trimming removed 4 bases from V and 4 bases from J, with 5 bases in between. The CDR3 sequence is 12 residues long. DNA of the CDR3: TGTGCCAGCAGTTCTCAGAATCAGCCCCAGCATTTT. It encodes CASSSQNQPQHF.

The CDR3 spells CASSEAGGQPQHF. The CDR3 DNA reads as TGTGCCAGCAGTGAAGCAGGGGGTCAGCCCCAGCATTTT. The V call is TRBV2, the J call TRBJ1-5; perhaps TRBD1 as D (6 bases). The CDR3 is made up of 13 amino acids. Trimming cost V 0 bases and J 6 bases, with 6 bases left between them. Germline V gene data show CDR1 as SNHLY and CDR2 as FYNNEI.

V gene TRBV28 combines with J gene TRBJ2-6, with TRBD1 matching over 7 bases. Trimming removed 6 bases from V and 3 bases from J; junction bases left unmatched: 11. Germline CDR1 is MDHEN and CDR2 is SYDVKM. The CDR3 spans 17 residues. The CDR3 region has the DNA TGTGCCAGCAGCCCCGGGACAGCCTTAGGTGGGGCCAACGTCCTGACTTTC. As protein: CASSPGTALGGANVLTF.

The chain uses TRBV6-5 and TRBJ2-5; 7 nucleotides match TRBD1. CDR3 length: 14 amino acids. Germline loops: CDR1 MNHEY, CDR2 SVGAGI. V lost 6 bases and J lost 4; bases outside the gene matches: 8. The CDR3 nucleotides are TGTGCCAGCAGCGCAGGGGGTTGGTCAGAGACCCAGTACTTC. It encodes CASSAGGWSETQYF.

Written as DNA, the CDR3 is TGTGCCAGCAGTTACTCATCCGGGGAAGAGGAGAATGAGCAGTTCTTC. This translates into CASSYSSGEEENEQFF. The V and J genes are TRBV27 and TRBJ2-1; weak D call: TRBD2 (5 bases). The CDR3 runs 16 residues. Trimming shortened V by 4 bases and J by 7 bases, and 20 bases separated the two germline ends. Looked up from germline, CDR1 is MNHEY and CDR2 is SMNVEV (reference sequence).

This clone appeared a few times. This chain connects TRBV9 to TRBJ1-1, with D uncertain. From germline, CDR1 is SGDLS and CDR2 YYNGEE. V lost 0 bases and J lost 1, with 10 bases in between. The length of the CDR3 is 15 residues. The CDR3 nucleotides are TGTGCCAGCAGCGTAGAGTTTGGAGCGAACACTGAAGCTTTCTTT. Translated, it gives CASSVEFGANTEAFF.

V and J are TRBV2 and TRBJ2-3, with a weak D call TRBD1 (6 bases). Trimming left V 2 bases short and J 0 bases short, with 12 bases between. Germline CDR1 reads SNHLY; CDR2 reads FYNNEI. CDR3 length: 16 residues. The CDR3 DNA is TGTGCCAGCAGTGAATGGGGGCAGGCTAGCACAGATACGCAGTATTTT. It codes for CASSEWGQASTDTQYF.

The J gene is TRBJ1-5, the V gene TRBV30, with D tentatively TRBD1 (6 bases). CDR1 and CDR2 (germline): GTSNPN, SVGIG (reference sequence). This CDR3 comprises 15 residues. Trimming stripped 1 base from V and 0 bases from J, with 10 bases between. The CDR3 coding sequence is TGTGCCTGGAGTGCGGGGGCCGCTAGCAATCAGCCCCAGCATTTT. Its translation is CAWSAGAASNQPQHF.

A remark on this clone: This same CDR3 is encoded by further DNA sequences in the sample. J is TRBJ2-1 and V is TRBV6-5; the D gene could be TRBD1 or TRBD2 (5 bases each). The CDR3 is 11 amino acids. The V end was cut by 3 bases, the J end by 10 bases, with 7 bases between. CDR1 and CDR2 (germline): MNHEY, SVGAGI. CDR3 sequence reads: CASSYGGEQFF. CDR3 in DNA: TGTGCCAGCAGTTATGGGGGAGAGCAGTTCTTC.

The rearrangement joins TRBV19 to TRBJ2-1, with 8 bases identical to TRBD2. This CDR3 is 16 amino acids long. The germline V gene has CDR1 LNHDA and CDR2 SQIVND (reference sequence). Trimming cost V 2 bases and J 4 bases; bases outside gene matches: 7. CDR3 bases: TGTGCCAGTAGTATATTCCATGGACTAGCTTACAATGAGCAGTTCTTC. Its translation: CASSIFHGLAYNEQFF. Full variable domain (rest looked up from reference TRBV19 and TRBJ2-1): DGGITQSPKYLFRKEGQNVTLSCEQNLNHDAMYWYRQDPGQGLRLIYYSQIVNDFQKGDIAEGYSVSREKKESFPLTVTSAQKNPTAFYLCASSIFHGLAYNEQFFGPGTRLTVL.

This rearrangement joins TRBV7-2 to TRBJ2-5; D remains unclear. V lost 4 bases and J 3 bases, leaving 3 bases between the germline ends. This CDR3 has 11 amino acids. Germline V gives CDR1 SGHTA, CDR2 FQGNSA. The CDR3 loop reads CASSSKETQYF. CDR3 in DNA: TGTGCCAGCAGCTCCAAAGAGACCCAGTACTTC.

The J gene is TRBJ2-1, the V gene TRBV9, with 14 bases fitting TRBD2. Germline V lookup: CDR1 SGDLS, CDR2 YYNGEE. The J segment lost 7 bases and the V segment lost 3 bases, leaving 9 bases of the junction unmatched. This CDR3 contains 17 residues. The CDR3: CASSAPRTSGRRNEQFF. DNA of the CDR3: TGTGCCAGCAGCGCCCCTAGGACTAGCGGGAGGAGAAATGAGCAGTTCTTC.